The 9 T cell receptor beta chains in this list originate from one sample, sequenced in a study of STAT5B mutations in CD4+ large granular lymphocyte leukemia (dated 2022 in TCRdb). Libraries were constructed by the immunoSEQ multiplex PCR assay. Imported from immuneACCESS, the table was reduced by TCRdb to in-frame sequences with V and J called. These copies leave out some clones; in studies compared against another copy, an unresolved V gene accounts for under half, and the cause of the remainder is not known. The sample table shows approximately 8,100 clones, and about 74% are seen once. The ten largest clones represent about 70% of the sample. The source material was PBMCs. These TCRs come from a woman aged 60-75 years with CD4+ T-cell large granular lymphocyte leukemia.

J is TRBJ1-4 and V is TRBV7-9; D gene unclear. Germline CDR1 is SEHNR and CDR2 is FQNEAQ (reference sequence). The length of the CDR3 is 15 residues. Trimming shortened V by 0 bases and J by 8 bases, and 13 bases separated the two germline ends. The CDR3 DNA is TGTGCCAGCAGCTTAGCGACGGGTTCTAGAGAAAAACTGTTTTTT. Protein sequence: CASSLATGSREKLFF.

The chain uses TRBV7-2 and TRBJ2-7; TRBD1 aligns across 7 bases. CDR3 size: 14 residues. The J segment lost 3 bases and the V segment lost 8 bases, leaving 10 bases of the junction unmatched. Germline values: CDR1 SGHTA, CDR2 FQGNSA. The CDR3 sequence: CASSRQGGVYEQYF. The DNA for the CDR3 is TGTGCCAGCTCCCGACAGGGTGGTGTCTACGAGCAGTACTTC. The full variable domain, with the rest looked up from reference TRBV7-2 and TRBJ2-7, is GAGVSQSPSNKVTEKGKDVELRCDPISGHTALYWYRQSLGQGLEFLIYFQGNSAPDKSGLPSDRFSAERTGGSVSTLTIQRTQQEDSAVYLCASSRQGGVYEQYFGPGTRLTVT.

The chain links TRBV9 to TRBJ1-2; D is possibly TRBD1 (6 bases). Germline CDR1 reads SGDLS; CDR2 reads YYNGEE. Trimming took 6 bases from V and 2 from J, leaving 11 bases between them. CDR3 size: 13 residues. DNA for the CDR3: TGTGCCAGCAACCGGGACAACAACTATGGCTACACCTTC. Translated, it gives CASNRDNNYGYTF. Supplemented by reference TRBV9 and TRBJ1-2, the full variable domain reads DSGVTQTPKHLITATGQRVTLRCSPRSGDLSVYWYQQSLDQGLQFLIQYYNGEERAKGNILERFSAQQFPDLHSELNLSSLELGDSALYFCASNRDNNYGYTFGSGTRLTVV.

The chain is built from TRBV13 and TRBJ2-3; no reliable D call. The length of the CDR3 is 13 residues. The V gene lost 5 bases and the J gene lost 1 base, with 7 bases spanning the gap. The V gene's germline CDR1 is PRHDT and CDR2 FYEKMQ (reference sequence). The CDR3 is CASSAQGTDTQYF. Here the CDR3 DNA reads TGTGCCAGCAGCGCTCAAGGCACAGATACGCAGTATTTT.

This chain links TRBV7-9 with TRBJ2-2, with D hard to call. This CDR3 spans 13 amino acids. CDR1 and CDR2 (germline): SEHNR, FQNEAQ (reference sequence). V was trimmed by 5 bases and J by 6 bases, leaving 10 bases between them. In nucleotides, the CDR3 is TGTGCCAGCAGCCCATGGACCTCCGGGGAGCTGTTTTTT. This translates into CASSPWTSGELFF.

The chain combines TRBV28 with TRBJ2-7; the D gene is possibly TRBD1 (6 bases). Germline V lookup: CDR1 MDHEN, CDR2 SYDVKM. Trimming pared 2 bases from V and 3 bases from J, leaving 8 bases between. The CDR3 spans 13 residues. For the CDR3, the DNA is TGTGCCAGCAGTTTAGGGGGCGTCTACGAGCAGTACTTC. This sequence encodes CASSLGGVYEQYF.

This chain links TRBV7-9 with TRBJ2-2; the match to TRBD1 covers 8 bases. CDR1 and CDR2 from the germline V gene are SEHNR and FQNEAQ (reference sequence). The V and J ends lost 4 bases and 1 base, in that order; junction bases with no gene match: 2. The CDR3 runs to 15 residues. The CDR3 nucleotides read TGTGCCAGCAGCTCAGACAGGGGGAACACCGGGGAGCTGTTTTTT. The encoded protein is CASSSDRGNTGELFF.

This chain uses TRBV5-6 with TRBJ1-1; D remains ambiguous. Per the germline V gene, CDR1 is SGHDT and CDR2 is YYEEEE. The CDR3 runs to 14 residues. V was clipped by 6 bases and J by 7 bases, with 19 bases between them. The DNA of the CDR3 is TGTGCCAGCAACTTATCCCCGGGGTTAGGTGAAGCTTTCTTT. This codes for CASNLSPGLGEAFF.

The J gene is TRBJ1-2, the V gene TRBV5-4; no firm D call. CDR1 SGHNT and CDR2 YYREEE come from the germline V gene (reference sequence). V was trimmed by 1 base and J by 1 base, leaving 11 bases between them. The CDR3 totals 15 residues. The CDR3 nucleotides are TGTGCCAGCAGCTTGTCGGCAGCTTATAACTATGGCTACACCTTC. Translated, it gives CASSLSAAYNYGYTF.